The present T cell receptor (beta chain) was sequenced within a study of blood T cell repertoires in COVID-19. Study-level background: PBMCs, B-cell-depleted T cells, or T cells were the source of the cDNA or gDNA that made up the material.

This CDR3 region has 15 residues. Per the germline V gene, CDR1 is SEHNR and CDR2 is FQNEAQ (reference sequence). V lost 5 bases to trimming and J lost 2 bases, with 16 bases between them. Only in-frame clones appear in the TCRdb table, and some are missing; sequencing was by immunoSEQ multiplex PCR. Here the sample spans under 250,000 clones, 80% to 90% being singletons. The sequenced sample was peripheral blood. The gene calls are TRBV7-9 and TRBJ2-7, with D unclear. The sequence came from a woman aged 40 to 50 with active or convalescent COVID-19. CDR3 DNA sequence: TGTGCCAGCAGCGCCGAGATCGGTTCCACCTACGAGCAGTACTTC. Translation: CASSAEIGSTYEQYF.